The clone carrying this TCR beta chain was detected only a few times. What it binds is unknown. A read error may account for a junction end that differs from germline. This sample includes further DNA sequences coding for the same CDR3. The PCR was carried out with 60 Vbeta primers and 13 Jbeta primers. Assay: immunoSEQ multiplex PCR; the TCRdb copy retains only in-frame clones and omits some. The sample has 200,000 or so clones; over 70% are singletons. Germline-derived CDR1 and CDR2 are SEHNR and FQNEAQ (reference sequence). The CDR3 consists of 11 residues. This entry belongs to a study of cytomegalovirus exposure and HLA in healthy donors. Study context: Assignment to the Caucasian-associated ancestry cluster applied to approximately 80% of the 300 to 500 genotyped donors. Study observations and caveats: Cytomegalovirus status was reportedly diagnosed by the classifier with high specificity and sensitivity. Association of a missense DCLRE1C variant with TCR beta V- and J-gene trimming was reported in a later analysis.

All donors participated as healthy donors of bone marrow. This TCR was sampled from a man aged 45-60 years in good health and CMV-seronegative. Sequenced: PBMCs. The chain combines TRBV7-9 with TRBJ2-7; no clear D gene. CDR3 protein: CSSSSNYEQYF. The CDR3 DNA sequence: TGTTCCAGCAGCTCAAACTACGAGCAGTACTTC.